These 7 T cell receptor delta chains came from one sample sequenced in a study of Vδ1+ human thymocytes. Study-level results: Highly polyclonal TRG and TRD repertoires with Gaussian CDR3 length distributions appeared in thymus.

Their target antigens are unknown. Extracted RNA was reverse transcribed into cDNA. The CDR3 regions were amplified by multiplex PCR from V-gene primers to a constant-region primer. With CATT, TCRdb re-called clones from the multiplex PCR reads. The sample includes about 25,000 delta-chain clones, approximately 30% of them seen just once. The sequenced sample consisted of Vdelta1+ gamma-delta thymocytes from the thymus. The sample's subset: FACS-sorted CD3+ TCRalphabeta- TCRVdelta1+ TCRVdelta2- thymocytes. The receptors derive from a boy under three years old who had congenital heart surgery.

Worth noting for this clone: The sample carries other DNA sequences with the same CDR3. V is TRDV1 and J is TRDJ1; TRDD2 might be the D (5 bases). This CDR3 has 19 amino acids. Germline-derived CDR1 and CDR2 are TSWWSYY and QGS. The V end lost 0 bases, the J end lost 0 bases, and 20 bases lay between the germline ends. The CDR3 DNA follows: TGTGCTCTTGGGGAACTACCTACTTTCCCTACTTGGTACACCGATAAACTCATCTTT. Amino acids: CALGELPTFPTWYTDKLIF.

Worth noting for this clone: A read error may account for a junction end that differs from germline. At the DNA level, this CDR3 is encoded by other sequences in the same sample as well. The V and J genes are TRDV1 and TRDJ1; D might be TRDD3 (5 bases). The germline CDR1 and CDR2 sequences are TSWWSYY and QGS. The CDR3 covers 24 residues. The CDR3 DNA sequence: TGTGCTCTTGGAGAACTAAGGATAGCTTACTTCAGCCAAGCGATATCGGGGAGAACCGATAAACTCATCTTT. Its protein product is CALGELRIAYFSQAISGRTDKLIF.

J is TRDJ2 and V is TRDV2, with D perhaps matching TRDD2 (6 bases). This CDR3 has 17 amino acids. The germline gives CDR1 GEAIGNYY, CDR2 EKD. V was cut by 8 bases and J by 1 base, with 22 bases left in between. For the CDR3, the DNA is TGTGCCTCCTTTTGGGCCCCTTCCCACTATTTGACAGCACAACTCTTCTTT. This codes for CASFWAPSHYLTAQLFF.

Remarks on this clone: In the same sample, other DNA sequences code for this CDR3. The rearrangement links TRDV1 to TRDJ1, with D uncertain. The CDR3 loop spans 16 amino acids. Germline CDR1 and CDR2: TSWWSYY and QGS. V dropped 4 bases and J dropped 7 bases, with 22 bases sitting between them. The CDR3 DNA is TGTGCTCTTGGGGCCCTAAGAGACTCCTCGGTACCTAAACTCATCTTT. This codes for CALGALRDSSVPKLIF.

This clone was observed many times. The chain has TRDV1 and TRDJ1; D is unclear. V shed 1 base and J shed 3 bases, with 3 bases lying between them. Germline CDR1 reads TSWWSYY; CDR2 reads QGS. This CDR3 has 12 amino acids. The DNA of the CDR3 is TGTGCTCTTGGGGAACCCCCCGATAAACTCATCTTT. It encodes CALGEPPDKLIF.

The rearrangement links TRDV1 to TRDJ1; no clear D gene. Germline V gene data show CDR1 as TSWWSYY and CDR2 as QGS. The CDR3 sequence is 13 residues long. V was pared by 2 bases and J by 1 base, with 5 bases between. CDR3 coding DNA: TGTGCTCTTGGGGAATCGTTCACCGATAAACTCATCTTT. Amino acid sequence: CALGESFTDKLIF.

This chain links TRDV1 with TRDJ1; tentative D call: TRDD2 (6 bases). The V gene lost 3 bases and the J gene lost 0 bases, with 26 bases spanning the gap. Germline assignment: CDR1 TSWWSYY and CDR2 QGS. This CDR3 comprises 20 residues. This CDR3 reads CALGDRRLPEREWYTDKLIF. In nucleotides, the CDR3 is TGTGCTCTTGGGGACCGTCGCCTTCCCGAGAGGGAGTGGTACACCGATAAACTCATCTTT.